This TCR beta chain was identified during a study of T cell responses to AZD1222 COVID-19 vaccine. Study conclusions and caveats: Nearly half of spike-specific TCRs reportedly target unmutated variant regions. Only a handful of AZD1222 recipients tested seropositive at baseline.

TCRdb's table, derived via immunoSEQ multiplex PCR, lists solely in-frame clones and lacks some. The profile shows 75,000 to 100,000 clones, approximately 94% of them singletons. Comments on this clone: Its antigen remains unidentified.

The CDR3 is 14 amino acids. Trimming removed 7 bases at V and 6 bases at J, with 18 bases between. CDR1 and CDR2 (germline): SEHNR, FQNEAQ (reference sequence). The TCR comes from an adult in good health. This chain uses TRBV7-9 with TRBJ1-1; D is unclear. Sequenced material: peripheral blood, taken on day 0 of AZD1222 vaccination. This CDR3 is CASTQLEGSAEAFF. CDR3 sequence (DNA): TGTGCCAGCACCCAACTCGAGGGTAGCGCTGAAGCTTTCTTT. Using reference TRBV7-9 and TRBJ1-1 for the parts outside the CDR3, the full variable domain is DTGVSQNPRHKITKRGQNVTFRCDPISEHNRLYWYRQTLGQGPEFLTYFQNEAQLEKSRLLSDRFSAERPKGSFSTLEIQRTEQGDSAMYLCASTQLEGSAEAFFGQGTRLTVV.